A single sample is the source of the 30 T cell receptor beta chains below, sequenced in a study of Ad26.COV2.S vaccination and SARS-CoV-2 variants. Sequencing used immunoSEQ multiplex PCR; TCRdb keeps in-frame clones, though not all of them. Of 300,000 to 400,000 clones detected, 70% to 90% appear once; the ten largest clones hold less than 4%. Treatment meaning: approximately 18 received Ad26.COV2.S at low or high dose, single or two shots; several received placebo; per-sample allocation not given. Specimen acquisition occurred on day 63 following the initial vaccine or placebo injection. Sequencing was performed on peripheral blood, taken in a trial of Ad26.COV2.S vaccine versus placebo. Source of these receptors: a person aged 18 to 59 who received the Ad26.COV2.S COVID-19 vaccine or a placebo.

The rearrangement links TRBV5-1 to TRBJ1-2; weak D call: TRBD1 (5 bases). The CDR3 is 16 residues long. Germline V lookup: CDR1 SGHRS, CDR2 YFSETQ. Trimming removed 3 bases from V and 8 bases from J, with 23 bases in between. The CDR3 sequence: CASSYSGTTGTGGYTF. DNA of the CDR3: TGCGCCAGCAGCTACTCCGGGACGACGGGGACGGGGGGCTACACCTTC.

J is TRBJ2-1 and V is TRBV18, with 9 bases aligning to TRBD2. The junction had 10 bases not matched to a gene; V was cut back by 0 bases and J by 10 bases. Per germline, CDR1 KGHSH and CDR2 LQKENI. The CDR3 is 16 residues long. Written as DNA, the CDR3 is TGTGCCAGCTCACCACCTGGAGTAGCGGGAGTGGGCGAGCAGTTCTTC. It codes for CASSPPGVAGVGEQFF.

The chain joins TRBV3-1 (or the pseudogene TRBV3-2) to TRBJ2-1; TRBD1 aligns across 8 bases. V trimming: 4 bases; J trimming: 3 bases; junction bases outside the gene matches: 5. The germline V gene has CDR1 LGHDT and CDR2 YNNKEL (reference sequence). The CDR3 extends over 15 amino acids. CDR3 in DNA: TGTGCCAGCAGCCCTCAAGACAGGGGCTACAATGAGCAGTTCTTC. This translates into CASSPQDRGYNEQFF.

V usage is TRBV29-1 and J usage is TRBJ2-7; D is perhaps TRBD2 (5 bases). The germline V and J ends were trimmed by 0 bases and 5 bases, with 11 bases remaining between them. Germline V gene sequence: CDR1 SQVTM, CDR2 ANQGSEA. CDR3 length: 13 residues. The CDR3 DNA sequence: TGCAGCGTTGAAGAGGGAGCACGGAACGAGCAGTACTTC. Translation: CSVEEGARNEQYF.

This rearrangement joins TRBV6-2 or TRBV6-3 to TRBJ1-5, with TRBD1 as a possible D gene (6 bases). Per the germline V gene, CDR1 is MNHEY and CDR2 is SVGEGT. The V gene lost 2 bases and the J gene lost 1 base, with 12 bases spanning the gap. There are 16 residues in the CDR3. The CDR3 sequence: CASSYDRTASNQPQHF. The DNA for the CDR3 is TGTGCCAGCAGTTACGACCGGACAGCAAGCAATCAGCCCCAGCATTTT.

The V and J genes are TRBV9 and TRBJ2-7; perhaps TRBD2 as D (6 bases). V was pared by 0 bases and J by 2 bases, with 12 bases between. CDR1 SGDLS and CDR2 YYNGEE come from the germline V gene. The CDR3 has 15 residues. The CDR3 sequence is CASSVGVAATYEQYF. The CDR3 DNA reads as TGTGCCAGCAGCGTAGGGGTAGCGGCGACCTACGAGCAGTACTTC.

This clone was recorded once. V usage is TRBV5-1 and J usage is TRBJ1-1, with D possibly matching TRBD1 (5 bases). The CDR3 spans 16 residues. Germline values: CDR1 SGHRS, CDR2 YFSETQ. Trimming removed 5 bases from V and 1 base from J, with 18 bases in between. CDR3 in amino acids: CASRGGRAIGNTEAFF. The CDR3 nucleotides are TGCGCCAGCAGGGGGGGTAGGGCCATAGGGAACACTGAAGCTTTCTTT.

The CDR3 loop reads CASSSWVGQPQHF. CDR3 DNA sequence: TGTGCCAGCAGTTCGTGGGTAGGGCAGCCCCAGCATTTT. The chain employs TRBV7-7 and TRBJ1-5; no clear D gene. The CDR3 contains 13 residues. V lost 6 bases, J lost 7 bases, and 13 bases lay in between. From germline, CDR1 is SSHAT and CDR2 FNYEAQ (reference sequence).

The V call is TRBV5-6, the J call TRBJ1-5; 9 bases align to TRBD1. The CDR3 covers 16 residues. J was trimmed by 7 bases and V by 4 bases; bases with no gene match: 12. Germline lookup yields CDR1 SGHDT and CDR2 YYEEEE. CDR3 DNA: TGTGCCAGCAGCGCCCGCCGGGACAGGGTCAGGCAGCCCCAGCATTTT. This encodes CASSARRDRVRQPQHF.

The V call is TRBV29-1, the J call TRBJ2-5; D gene uncertain. CDR3 length: 14 amino acids. The V gene's germline CDR1 is SQVTM and CDR2 ANQGSEA. Trimming took 1 base from V and 3 from J, leaving 12 bases between them. The CDR3 sequence is CSVEGSNSEETQYF. As DNA, the CDR3 is TGCAGCGTTGAAGGATCAAACAGTGAAGAGACCCAGTACTTC.

J is TRBJ1-4 and V is TRBV2, with a weak D call TRBD1 (5 bases). V was trimmed by 7 bases and J by 3 bases, leaving 18 bases between them. This CDR3 contains 16 residues. Germline assignment: CDR1 SNHLY and CDR2 FYNNEI. The CDR3 sequence: CASTSRGDAANEKLFF. The CDR3 nucleotides read TGTGCCAGCACCTCTCGAGGGGATGCGGCTAATGAAAAACTGTTTTTT.

This rearrangement joins TRBV29-1 to TRBJ1-3; 7 bases are shared with TRBD1. Losses at the gene ends were 1 base for V and 3 bases for J; bases not matched to a gene: 3. CDR1 SQVTM and CDR2 ANQGSEA come from the germline V gene. The CDR3 is made up of 14 amino acids. The CDR3 DNA sequence: TGCAGCGTTGAAGTACAGGGGCATGGAAACACCATATATTTT. Translated: CSVEVQGHGNTIYF.

V usage is TRBV4-1 and J usage is TRBJ2-7; 11 bases match TRBD2. The germline CDR1 and CDR2 sequences are MGHRA and YSYEKL. The CDR3 has 18 residues. After removal of 0 bases from V and 2 bases from J, the junction contained 9 bases not matched to a gene. The chain's CDR3 is CASSQEAPGLAVAYEQYF. Written as DNA, the CDR3 is TGCGCCAGCAGCCAAGAAGCCCCGGGACTAGCGGTCGCCTACGAGCAGTACTTC.

The rearrangement uses TRBV18 and TRBJ2-7, with TRBD2 as a possible D gene (6 bases). Germline lookup yields CDR1 KGHSH and CDR2 LQKENI. The V end lost 6 bases, the J end lost 6 bases, and 18 bases lay between the germline ends. The length of the CDR3 is 14 residues. The CDR3 DNA sequence: TGTGCCAGCTCGCCGGGCCTCGGGGGACTCGAGCAGTACTTC. Protein product: CASSPGLGGLEQYF.

This sequence joins TRBV5-3 and TRBJ2-7; D may be TRBD2 (5 bases). TRBV5-3 is flagged as an ORF with uncertain function. The germline V and J ends were trimmed by 3 bases and 1 base, with 26 bases remaining between them. The CDR3 is made up of 19 amino acids. CDR3 nucleotides: TGTGCCAGAAGCTCCATCCGTCCGCTTAGCGCAGGTGGGTCCTACGAGCAGTACTTC. Encoded protein: CARSSIRPLSAGGSYEQYF.

This chain links TRBV5-6 with TRBJ1-1; D remains unclear. This CDR3 has 16 amino acids. V was cut by 0 bases and J by 2 bases, with 14 bases left in between. Germline lookup yields CDR1 SGHDT and CDR2 YYEEEE. This chain's CDR3 is CASSLALTAINTEAFF. The CDR3 DNA sequence: TGTGCCAGCAGCTTGGCCTTGACGGCCATCAACACTGAAGCTTTCTTT.

The rearrangement joins TRBV6-2 or TRBV6-3 to TRBJ1-1; maybe TRBD1 (5 bases). This CDR3 contains 16 residues. Trimming stripped 2 bases from V and 8 bases from J, with 21 bases between. Germline loops: CDR1 MNHEY, CDR2 SVGEGT. CDR3 residues: CASSYAVDRPQIEAFF. CDR3 sequence (DNA): TGTGCCAGCAGTTACGCTGTTGACAGACCTCAAATCGAAGCTTTCTTT.

The chain combines TRBV5-1 with TRBJ2-2; D gene ambiguous. This CDR3 contains 14 residues. Germline V gene sequence: CDR1 SGHRS, CDR2 YFSETQ. V lost 4 bases, J lost 4 bases, and 11 bases lay in between. The CDR3 nucleotides read TGCGCCAGCAGCCCTCTGGTCTCCACCGGGGAGCTGTTTTTT. Residues: CASSPLVSTGELFF.

The genes are TRBV11-2 and TRBJ1-2, with 8 nucleotides matching TRBD1. V lost 5 bases and J lost 4; bases outside the gene matches: 6. Germline CDR1 is SGHAT and CDR2 is FQNNGV. The CDR3 is made up of 14 amino acids. This CDR3 reads CASSPGTGFYGYTF. CDR3 coding DNA: TGTGCCAGCAGCCCCGGGACAGGCTTCTATGGCTACACCTTC.

The rearrangement uses TRBV4-1 and TRBJ2-1; no clear D. Trimming stripped 2 bases from V and 5 bases from J, with 19 bases between. Germline CDR1 reads MGHRA; CDR2 reads YSYEKL. CDR3 length equals 17 residues. This CDR3 is CASSQRWEAYSHNEQFF. CDR3 coding DNA: TGCGCCAGCAGCCAAAGATGGGAAGCTTATTCTCACAATGAGCAGTTCTTC.

This sequence joins TRBV10-2 and TRBJ2-7; 14 bases fit TRBD2. J lost 6 bases, V lost 5 bases, and 6 bases had no gene match. Germline CDR1 is WSHSY and CDR2 is SAAADI. The CDR3 has 15 amino acids. The CDR3 loop reads CASSWTTSGGGEQYF. The CDR3 nucleotides are TGCGCCAGCAGTTGGACGACTAGCGGGGGGGGCGAGCAGTACTTC.

Only one count was recorded for this clone. This rearrangement joins TRBV19 to TRBJ2-3, with D unclear. CDR1 and CDR2 (germline): LNHDA, SQIVND (reference sequence). The CDR3 length is 16 residues. V shed 9 bases and J shed 0 bases, with 19 bases lying between them. The CDR3 sequence is CASEAGPGSSTDTQYF. DNA for the CDR3: TGTGCCAGCGAGGCAGGCCCCGGATCTAGCACAGATACGCAGTATTTT.

This clone has more than one count but fewer than ten. The V gene is TRBV6-2 or TRBV6-3, the J gene TRBJ2-2; possible D gene TRBD1, 5 bases. This CDR3 is built from 15 residues. Trimming shortened V by 6 bases and J by 1 base, and 12 bases separated the two germline ends. Germline CDR1 reads MNHEY; CDR2 reads SVGEGT. CDR3 residues: CASSRNTGNTGELFF. DNA for the CDR3: TGTGCCAGCAGCCGTAATACAGGGAACACCGGGGAGCTGTTTTTT.

This rearrangement joins TRBV11-2 to TRBJ2-7; a possible D gene is TRBD2 (5 bases). Germline V gene data show CDR1 as SGHAT and CDR2 as FQNNGV. The CDR3 is 15 residues long. The V end was cut by 2 bases, the J end by 1 base, with 12 bases between. In DNA, the CDR3 is TGTGCCAGCAGCTTAATAAGCGGCCTATCCTACGAGCAGTACTTC. This translates into CASSLISGLSYEQYF.

The chain carries TRBV28 and TRBJ1-6; 7 bases fit TRBD1. Trimming at V came to 5 bases and at J to 7 bases, leaving 2 bases not matched to a gene. The germline CDR1 and CDR2 sequences are MDHEN and SYDVKM. CDR3 length: 13 amino acids. The CDR3: CASSRDSNSPLHF. The CDR3 bases are TGTGCCAGCAGTCGGGACAGCAATTCACCCCTCCACTTT.

The chain is built from TRBV4-1 and TRBJ2-6; TRBD1 is a possible D gene (5 bases). This CDR3 has 14 amino acids. CDR1 is MGHRA, CDR2 YSYEKL, per germline. V was shortened by 4 bases and J by 8 bases, with 12 bases between the two germline ends. CDR3: CASSRGQGPNVLTF. CDR3 nucleotide sequence: TGCGCCAGCAGCCGAGGACAAGGTCCCAACGTCCTGACTTTC.

The chain employs TRBV6-5 and TRBJ1-1, with D possibly TRBD1 on 5 matching bases. CDR3 size: 14 residues. Trimming removed 7 bases at V and 2 bases at J, with 14 bases between. Per germline, CDR1 MNHEY and CDR2 SVGAGI. This chain's CDR3 is CASNLLGGNTEAFF. DNA for the CDR3: TGTGCCAGCAACCTCCTCGGGGGAAACACTGAAGCTTTCTTT.

V and J are TRBV27 and TRBJ2-1, with 7 bases aligning to TRBD2. CDR1 and CDR2 (germline): MNHEY, SMNVEV (reference sequence). The CDR3 is made up of 18 amino acids. The ends lost 2 bases at V and 8 bases at J; junction bases unmatched: 18. The CDR3 sequence: CASSLMGSRRERIYEQFF. The DNA for the CDR3 is TGTGCCAGCAGTTTAATGGGTTCGAGGCGGGAGAGGATTTATGAGCAGTTCTTC.

The rearrangement joins TRBV18 to TRBJ2-1; maybe TRBD2 (6 bases). Germline-derived CDR1 and CDR2 are KGHSH and LQKENI. Trimming pared 3 bases from V and 15 bases from J, leaving 12 bases between. This CDR3 contains 11 residues. The CDR3 nucleotides read TGTGCCAGCTCACCGGCGGAGGGATTGTTCTTC. It translates to CASSPAEGLFF. The full variable domain, with the rest looked up from reference TRBV18 and TRBJ2-1, is NAGVMQNPRHLVRRRGQEARLRCSPMKGHSHVYWYRQLPEEGLKFMVYLQKENIIDESGMPKERFSAEFPKEGPSILRIQQVVRGDSAAYFCASSPAEGLFFGPGTRLTVL.

J is TRBJ1-6 and V is TRBV11-2; 8 positions match TRBD1. The V segment lost 7 bases and the J segment 6 bases; nucleotides outside the gene matches: 11. The CDR3 is made up of 16 amino acids. Germline loops: CDR1 SGHAT, CDR2 FQNNGV. CDR3 sequence (DNA): TGTGCCAGCACCGAAGTGGGACAGGCGTTTAATTCACCCCTCCACTTT. Translated, it gives CASTEVGQAFNSPLHF.